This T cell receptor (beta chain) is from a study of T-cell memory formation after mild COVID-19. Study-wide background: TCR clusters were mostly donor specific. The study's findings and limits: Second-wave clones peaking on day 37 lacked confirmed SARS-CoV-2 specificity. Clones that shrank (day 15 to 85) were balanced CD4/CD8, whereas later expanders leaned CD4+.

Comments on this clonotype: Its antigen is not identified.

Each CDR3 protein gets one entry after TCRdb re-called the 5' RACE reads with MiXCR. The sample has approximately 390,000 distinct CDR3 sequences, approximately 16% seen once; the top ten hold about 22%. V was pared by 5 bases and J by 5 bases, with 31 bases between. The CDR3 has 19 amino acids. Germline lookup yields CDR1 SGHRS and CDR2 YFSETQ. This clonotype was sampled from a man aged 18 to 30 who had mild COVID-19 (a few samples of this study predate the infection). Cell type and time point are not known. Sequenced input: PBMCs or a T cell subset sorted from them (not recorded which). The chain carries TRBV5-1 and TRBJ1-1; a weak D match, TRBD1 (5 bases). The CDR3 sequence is CASSQFPGPHSGGKTEAFF. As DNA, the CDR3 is TGCGCCAGCAGTCAGTTCCCCGGGCCCCATAGTGGGGGGAAGACTGAAGCTTTCTTT. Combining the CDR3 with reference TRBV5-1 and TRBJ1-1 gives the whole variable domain KAGVTQTPRYLIKTRGQQVTLSCSPISGHRSVSWYQQTPGQGLQFLFEYFSETQRNKGNFPGRFSGRQFSNSRSEMNVSTLELGDSALYLCASSQFPGPHSGGKTEAFFGQGTRLTVV.